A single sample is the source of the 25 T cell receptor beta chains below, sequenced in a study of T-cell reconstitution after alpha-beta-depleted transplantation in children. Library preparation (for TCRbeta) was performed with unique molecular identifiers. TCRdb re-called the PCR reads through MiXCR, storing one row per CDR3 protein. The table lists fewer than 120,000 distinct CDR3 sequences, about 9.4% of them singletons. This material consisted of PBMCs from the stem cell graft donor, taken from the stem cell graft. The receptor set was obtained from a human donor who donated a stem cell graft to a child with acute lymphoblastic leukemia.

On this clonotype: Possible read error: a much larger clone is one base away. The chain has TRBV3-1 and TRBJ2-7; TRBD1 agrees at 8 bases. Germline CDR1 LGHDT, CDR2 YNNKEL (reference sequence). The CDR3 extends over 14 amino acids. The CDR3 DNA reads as TGTGCCTGCAGCCACGCGGGACAGGACTACGAGCAGTACTTC. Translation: CACSHAGQDYEQYF.

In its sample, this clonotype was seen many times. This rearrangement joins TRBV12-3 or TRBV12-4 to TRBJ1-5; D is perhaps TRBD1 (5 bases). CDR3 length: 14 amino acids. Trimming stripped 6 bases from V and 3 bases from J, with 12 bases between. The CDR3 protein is CASSSGTANQPQHF. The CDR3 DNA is TGTGCCAGCAGCTCCGGGACGGCCAATCAGCCCCAGCATTTT.

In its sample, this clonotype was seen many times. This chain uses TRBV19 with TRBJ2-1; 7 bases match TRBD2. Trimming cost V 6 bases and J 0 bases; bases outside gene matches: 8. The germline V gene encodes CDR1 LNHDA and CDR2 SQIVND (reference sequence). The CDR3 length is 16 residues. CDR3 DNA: TGTGCCAGTAGGGGCGGGAGTGGATACTCCTACAATGAGCAGTTCTTC. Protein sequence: CASRGGSGYSYNEQFF.

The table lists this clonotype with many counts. In DNA, the CDR3 is TGTGCCAGCAGTTTTAAATTAGCGGGAGATCGAATCTACGAGCAGTACTTC. This gives the protein CASSFKLAGDRIYEQYF. This chain uses TRBV12-3 or TRBV12-4 with TRBJ2-7, with TRBD2 matching 9 bases. This CDR3 has 17 residues. Trimming cost V 3 bases and J 3 bases; bases outside gene matches: 12.

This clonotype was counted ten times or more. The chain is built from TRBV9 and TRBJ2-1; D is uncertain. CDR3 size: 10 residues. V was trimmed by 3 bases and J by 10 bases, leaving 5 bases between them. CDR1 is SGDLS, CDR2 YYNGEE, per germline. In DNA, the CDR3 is TGTGCCAGCAGCGGGCAGGAGCAGTTCTTC. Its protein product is CASSGQEQFF.

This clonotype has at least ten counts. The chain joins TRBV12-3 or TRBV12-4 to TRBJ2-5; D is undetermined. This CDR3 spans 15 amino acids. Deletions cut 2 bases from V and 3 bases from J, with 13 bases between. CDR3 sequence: CASSLIQVSEETQYF. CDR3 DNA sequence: TGTGCCAGCAGTTTAATTCAGGTGTCAGAAGAGACCCAGTACTTC.

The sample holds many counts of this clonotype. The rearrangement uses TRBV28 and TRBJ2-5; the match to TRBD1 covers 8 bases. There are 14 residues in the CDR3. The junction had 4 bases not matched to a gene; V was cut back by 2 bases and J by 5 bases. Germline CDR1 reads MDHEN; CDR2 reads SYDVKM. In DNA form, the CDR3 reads TGTGCCAGCAGTTTAACTCACAGGGGGGAGACCCAGTACTTC. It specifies CASSLTHRGETQYF.

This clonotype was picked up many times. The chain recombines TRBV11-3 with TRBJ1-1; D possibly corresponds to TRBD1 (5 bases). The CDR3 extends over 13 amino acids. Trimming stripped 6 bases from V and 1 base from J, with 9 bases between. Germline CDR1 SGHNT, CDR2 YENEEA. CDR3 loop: CASRQRGNTEAFF. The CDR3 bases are TGTGCCAGCAGACAAAGGGGGAACACTGAAGCTTTCTTT.

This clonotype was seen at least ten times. The CDR3 protein is CASSPTRTGELFF. CDR3 bases: TGTGCCAGCAGCCCGACAAGAACCGGGGAGCTGTTTTTT. The V call is TRBV14, the J call TRBJ2-2; D not resolved. V lost 4 bases and J lost 5, with 8 bases in between. Germline V gene lookup returns CDR1 SGHDN and CDR2 FVKESK. The CDR3 runs 13 residues.

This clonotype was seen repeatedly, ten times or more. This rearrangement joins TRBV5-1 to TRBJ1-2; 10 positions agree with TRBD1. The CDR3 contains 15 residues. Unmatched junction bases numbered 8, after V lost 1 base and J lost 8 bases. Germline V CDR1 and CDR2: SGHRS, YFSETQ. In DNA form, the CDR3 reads TGCGCCAGCAGCTTGTCCGGGACAGGGGCGTCGGGCTACACCTTC. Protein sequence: CASSLSGTGASGYTF.

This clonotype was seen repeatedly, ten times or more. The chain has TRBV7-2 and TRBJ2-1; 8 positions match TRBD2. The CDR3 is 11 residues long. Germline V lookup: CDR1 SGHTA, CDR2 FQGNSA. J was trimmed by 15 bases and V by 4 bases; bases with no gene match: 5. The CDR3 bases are TGTGCCAGCAGCTCAGCGGGAGTAGCGTTCTTC. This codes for CASSSAGVAFF.

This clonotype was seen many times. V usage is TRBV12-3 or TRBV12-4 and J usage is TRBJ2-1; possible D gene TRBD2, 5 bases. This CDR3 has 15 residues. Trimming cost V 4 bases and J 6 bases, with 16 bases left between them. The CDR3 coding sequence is TGTGCCAGCAGTTCTGGGCGGAGGCTCTCCAATGAGCAGTTCTTC. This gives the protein CASSSGRRLSNEQFF.

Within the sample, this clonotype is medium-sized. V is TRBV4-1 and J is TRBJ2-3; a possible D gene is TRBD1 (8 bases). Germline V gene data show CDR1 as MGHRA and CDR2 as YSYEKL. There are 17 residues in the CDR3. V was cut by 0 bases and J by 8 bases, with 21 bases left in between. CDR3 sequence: CASSQDRTGGGPRTQYF. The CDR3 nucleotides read TGCGCCAGCAGCCAAGATCGCACAGGGGGGGGGCCACGTACGCAGTATTTT.

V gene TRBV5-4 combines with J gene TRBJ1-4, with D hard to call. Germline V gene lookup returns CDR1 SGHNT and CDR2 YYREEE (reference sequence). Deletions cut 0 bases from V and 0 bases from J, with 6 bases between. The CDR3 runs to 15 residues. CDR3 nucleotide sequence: TGTGCCAGCAGCTTGGCAGAGGCAACTAATGAAAAACTGTTTTTT. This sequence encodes CASSLAEATNEKLFF.

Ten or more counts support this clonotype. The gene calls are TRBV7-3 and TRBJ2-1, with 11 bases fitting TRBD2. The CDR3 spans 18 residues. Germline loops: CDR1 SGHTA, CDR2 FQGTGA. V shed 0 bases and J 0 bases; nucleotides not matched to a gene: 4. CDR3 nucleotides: TGTGCCAGCAGCTTAACTGACACTAGCGGGAGCTCCTACAATGAGCAGTTCTTC. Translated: CASSLTDTSGSSYNEQFF.

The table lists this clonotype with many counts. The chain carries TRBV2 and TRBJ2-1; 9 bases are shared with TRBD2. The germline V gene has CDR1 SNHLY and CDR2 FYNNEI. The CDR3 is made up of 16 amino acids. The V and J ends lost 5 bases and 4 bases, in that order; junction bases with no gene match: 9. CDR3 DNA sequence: TGTGCCAGCAGTCCAAGGACTAGCGAGAGATACAATGAGCAGTTCTTC. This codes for CASSPRTSERYNEQFF.

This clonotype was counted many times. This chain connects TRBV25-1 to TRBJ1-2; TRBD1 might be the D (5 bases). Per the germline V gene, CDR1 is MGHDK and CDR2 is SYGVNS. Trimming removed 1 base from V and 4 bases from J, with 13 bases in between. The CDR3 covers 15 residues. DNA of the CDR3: TGTGCCAGCAGTGAATTCGCAGGGACGGTCTATGGCTACACCTTC. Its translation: CASSEFAGTVYGYTF.

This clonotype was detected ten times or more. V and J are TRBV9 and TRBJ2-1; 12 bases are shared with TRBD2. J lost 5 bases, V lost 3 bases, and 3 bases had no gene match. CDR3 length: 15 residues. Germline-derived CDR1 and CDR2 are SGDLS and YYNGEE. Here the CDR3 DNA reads TGTGCCAGCAGCGCGACTAGCGGGAGAAACAATGAGCAGTTCTTC. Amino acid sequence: CASSATSGRNNEQFF.

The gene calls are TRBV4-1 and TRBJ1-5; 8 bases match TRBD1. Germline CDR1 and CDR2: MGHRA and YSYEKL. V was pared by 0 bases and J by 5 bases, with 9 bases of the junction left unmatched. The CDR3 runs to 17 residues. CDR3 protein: CASSQEGSAGGDQPQHF. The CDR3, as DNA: TGCGCCAGCAGCCAAGAGGGGTCCGCAGGGGGCGATCAGCCCCAGCATTTT.

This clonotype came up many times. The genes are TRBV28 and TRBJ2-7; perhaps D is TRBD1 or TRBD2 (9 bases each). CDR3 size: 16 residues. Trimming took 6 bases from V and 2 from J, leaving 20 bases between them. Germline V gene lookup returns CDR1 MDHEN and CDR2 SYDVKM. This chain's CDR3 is CASRASGTGRTYEQYF. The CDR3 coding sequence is TGTGCCAGCAGGGCTAGCGGGACAGGGAGGACCTACGAGCAGTACTTC.

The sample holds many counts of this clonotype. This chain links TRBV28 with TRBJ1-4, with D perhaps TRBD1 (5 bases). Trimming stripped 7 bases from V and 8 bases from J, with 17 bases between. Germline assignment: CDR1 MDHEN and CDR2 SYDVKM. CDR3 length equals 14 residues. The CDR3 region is CASIHGTGGEKLFF. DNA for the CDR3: TGTGCCAGCATTCATGGGACCGGGGGGGAAAAACTGTTTTTT.

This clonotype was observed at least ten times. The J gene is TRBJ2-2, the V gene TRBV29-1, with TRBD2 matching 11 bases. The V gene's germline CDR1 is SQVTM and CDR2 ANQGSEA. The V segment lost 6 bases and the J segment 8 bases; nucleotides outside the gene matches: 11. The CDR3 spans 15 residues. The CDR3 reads CSVLPTSGARGELFF. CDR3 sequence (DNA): TGCAGCGTGCTACCGACTAGCGGGGCCCGGGGGGAGCTGTTTTTT.

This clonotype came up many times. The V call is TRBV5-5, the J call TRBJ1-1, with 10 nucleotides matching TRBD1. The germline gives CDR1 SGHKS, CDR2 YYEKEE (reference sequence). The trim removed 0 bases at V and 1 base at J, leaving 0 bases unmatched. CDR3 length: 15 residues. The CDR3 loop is CASSLGTGGNTEAFF. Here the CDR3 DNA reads TGTGCCAGCAGCTTGGGGACAGGGGGGAACACTGAAGCTTTCTTT.

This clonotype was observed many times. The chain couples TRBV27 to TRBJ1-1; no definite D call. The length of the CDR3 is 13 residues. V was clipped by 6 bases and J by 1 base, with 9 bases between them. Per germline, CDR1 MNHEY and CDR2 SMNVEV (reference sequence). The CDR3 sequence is CASRRPSNTEAFF. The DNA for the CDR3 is TGTGCCAGCAGGAGACCCTCGAACACTGAAGCTTTCTTT.

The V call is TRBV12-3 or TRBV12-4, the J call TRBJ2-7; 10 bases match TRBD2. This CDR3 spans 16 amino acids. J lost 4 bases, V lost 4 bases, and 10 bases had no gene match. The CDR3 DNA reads TGTGCCAGCAGTTCAGTCACGGCTAGCGGGAGTTACGAGCAGTACTTC. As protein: CASSSVTASGSYEQYF.